This T cell receptor (beta chain) comes out of a study of cytomegalovirus exposure and HLA in healthy donors. Study-level points and caveats: The classifier reportedly diagnosed cytomegalovirus status with high sensitivity and specificity. Researchers catalogued roughly 150 TCR beta chains as cytomegalovirus-associated. An assumption of roughly uniform sequencing depth across donors underlay the presence/absence analyses.

This clone has only a few counts. Its antigen is unknown. Other DNA sequences in this specimen translate into the identical CDR3. The ends lost 6 bases at V and 1 base at J; junction bases unmatched: 2. The CDR3 loop spans 14 amino acids. Germline V CDR1 and CDR2: SQVTM, ANQGSEA. PCR was performed using 60 Vbeta and 13 Jbeta primers. Here immunoSEQ multiplex PCR was the method, and the copy in TCRdb shows in-frame clones only, minus some. The sample includes around 140,000 clones, 55% to 75% of them seen just once. This sequence joins TRBV29-1 and TRBJ2-3; TRBD2 matches 12 bases. Sequencing was carried out using PBMCs. This receptor was obtained from a man aged 45-65 years in good health and CMV-seropositive. Here the CDR3 DNA reads TGCAGCGTAAGACTAGCGGGGGGCACAGATACGCAGTATTTT. It codes for CSVRLAGGTDTQYF.